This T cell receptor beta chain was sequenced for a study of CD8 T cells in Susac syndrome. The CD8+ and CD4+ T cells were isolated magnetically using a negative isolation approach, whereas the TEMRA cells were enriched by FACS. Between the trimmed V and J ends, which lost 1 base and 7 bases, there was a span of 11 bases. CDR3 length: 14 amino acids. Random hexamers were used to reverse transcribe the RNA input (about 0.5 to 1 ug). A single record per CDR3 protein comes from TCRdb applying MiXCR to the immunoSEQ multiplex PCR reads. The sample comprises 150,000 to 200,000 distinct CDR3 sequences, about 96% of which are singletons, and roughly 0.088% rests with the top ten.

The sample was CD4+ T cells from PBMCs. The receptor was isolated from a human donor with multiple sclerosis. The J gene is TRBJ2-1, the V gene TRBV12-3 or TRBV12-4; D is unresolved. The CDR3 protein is CASSLGLDKNEQFF. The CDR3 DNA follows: TGTGCCAGCAGTTTAGGGCTAGATAAGAATGAGCAGTTCTTC.